This TCR beta chain was sequenced for a study of blood T cell repertoires in COVID-19. Seattle patient enrollment occurred during active infection, with longitudinal follow-up thereafter. Per the study methods: Estimation of nucleated cell counts relied on the amplification of reference gene primers. Clones were read by immunoSEQ multiplex PCR, and TCRdb kept only the in-frame ones, dropping some. That table is the source of V, J and clone size, and D and trimming were worked out from the DNA. Of fewer than 300,000 clones in the sample, approximately 90% were seen once. V shed 0 bases and J shed 2 bases, with 9 bases lying between them. The CDR3 runs to 14 residues. Germline V gives CDR1 SGDLS, CDR2 YYNGEE.

The receptor was derived from a woman aged 25-40 years with COVID-19, enrolled during active disease. The sequenced sample consisted of peripheral blood. V is TRBV9 and J is TRBJ2-7; D unclear. CDR3 in amino acids: CASSVDSSTYEQYF. The CDR3 DNA follows: TGTGCCAGCAGCGTAGACAGCAGTACCTACGAGCAGTACTTC.